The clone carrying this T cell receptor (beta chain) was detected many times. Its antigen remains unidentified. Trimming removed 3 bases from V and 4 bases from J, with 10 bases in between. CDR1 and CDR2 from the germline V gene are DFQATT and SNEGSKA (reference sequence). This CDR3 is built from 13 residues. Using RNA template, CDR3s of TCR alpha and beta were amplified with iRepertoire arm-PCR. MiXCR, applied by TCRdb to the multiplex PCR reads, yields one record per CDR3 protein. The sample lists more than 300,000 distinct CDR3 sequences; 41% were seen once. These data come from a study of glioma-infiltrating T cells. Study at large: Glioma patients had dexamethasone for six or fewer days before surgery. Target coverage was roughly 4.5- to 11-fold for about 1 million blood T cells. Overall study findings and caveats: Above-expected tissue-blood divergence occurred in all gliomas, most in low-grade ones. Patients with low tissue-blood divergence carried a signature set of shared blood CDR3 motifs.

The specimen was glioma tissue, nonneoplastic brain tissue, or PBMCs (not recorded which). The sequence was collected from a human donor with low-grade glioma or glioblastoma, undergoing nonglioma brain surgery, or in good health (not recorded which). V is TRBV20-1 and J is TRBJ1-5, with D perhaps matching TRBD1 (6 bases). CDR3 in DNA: TGCAGTGCTAGGGACACAGGGAATCAGCCCCAGCATTTT. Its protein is CSARDTGNQPQHF.